This TCR beta chain is from a study of T cell repertoires in cytomegalovirus infection. Study-level background: Matching HLA type and CMV infection were both indicated by public TCR beta signatures.

On this clonotype: Its cognate antigen is unknown.

Germline values: CDR1 SGHRS, CDR2 YFSETQ. V lost 0 bases, J lost 0 bases, and 9 bases lay in between. This CDR3 contains 15 residues. The study, taken as a whole, reports: HLA-C-restricted, CMV-specific TCR beta clonotypes were dominant ex vivo. Adding up the frequency of public TCR beta families identified people who carried CMV plus the relevant HLA.

TCRdb independently ran MiXCR on the reads; one entry per CDR3 protein. Of about 740,000 distinct CDR3 sequences in the sample, 35% were seen once. The source of this sequence is a human donor in good health (CMV status not recorded). Some clones in this sample may be carry-over from other donors' samples. The material sequenced was PBMCs. The gene calls are TRBV5-1 and TRBJ2-5, with a possible D match to TRBD1 (6 bases). The CDR3 DNA reads TGCGCCAGCAGCTTGGACAGGGCGTACCAAGAGACCCAGTACTTC. Translating gives CASSLDRAYQETQYF.